This T cell receptor (beta chain) was observed in a study of graft-versus-host responses after intestinal transplantation (dated by TCRdb to the early 2020s). Regarding the research as a whole: The transplants that recipients received were multivisceral, liver-intestinal, or isolated intestinal. A peak of at least 4% donor T cells among recipient peripheral blood mononuclear cells was the definition used for donor T cell macrochimerism. Every recipient was given anti-thymocyte globulin induction, followed by around three years of maintenance tacrolimus and steroids. Graft-versus-host and host-versus-graft alloreactive T cell clones were tracked in the graft, circulation and bone marrow after intestinal transplantation using bulk TCR-beta CDR3 sequencing. Alloreactive clones were identified by sequencing pre-transplant mixed lymphocyte reaction products and comparing these products with unstimulated pre-transplant donor and recipient T cells. The cohort enrolled about two dozen intestinal transplant recipients including one retransplant, and 3 patients lacking pretransplant specimens were excluded. Instead of going to the commercial service, samples from a few later patients were sequenced in-house on an Illumina MiSeq and processed with MiXCR.

Library preparation used the immunoSEQ multiplex PCR assay. For most patients, genomic DNA was isolated with the Qiagen DNeasy Blood and Tissue Kit and sent frozen to Adaptive Biotechnologies for TCR sequencing. For most patients, high-throughput TCR-beta CDR3 sequencing of genomic DNA was performed by Adaptive Biotechnologies. The paper's data handling went like this. TCR sequencing data were retrieved from Adaptive's ImmunoSEQ software for 15 to 20 patients, whereas a few other patients were processed with MiXCR and VDJtools. To correct CD4 versus CD8 sorting errors, sequences present in both subsets at a frequency ratio below 5:1 were removed. CDR3 nucleotide sequences shared between donor and recipient were removed because their origin could not be assigned. To be classed as alloreactive, a clone needed at least 2-fold expansion over unstimulated cells and a minimum CFSE-low frequency of 0.002% (template counts) or 0.001% (read counts). Clones detected in sequenced pre-transplant spleen, lymph node, or MLR CFSE-low populations of the donor or recipient were defined as mappable. Cumulative frequency of alloreactive clones was calculated as a percentage of all sequences weighted by copy number. What TCRdb holds here is the immuneACCESS table cut down to in-frame rearrangements. Part of the clones is not present; checked against another copy, under half of the missing clones reflect an unresolved V gene, and the others are unexplained. The DNA gave D and trimming, while V, J and clone size come from that table. The sample includes around 49,000 clones, with more than 80% observed a single time. Of the sample, 0.5% to 0.65% is held by the ten largest clones.

Sample time point, as interpreted from the label and publication: cells obtained before transplantation from donor or recipient. CD3+CD4+ and CD3+CD8+ populations were FACS-sorted from unstimulated pre-transplant donor and recipient cells taken from spleen or lymph nodes. Here is what the overall study found, with its caveats: The conclusions were limited by the relatively low number and heterogeneity of the intestinal transplant patients. Peak levels of circulating GvH clones were associated with declines in HvG clones early after transplant. GvH clones were found in recipient bone marrow, and some of the GvH clones appeared earlier in ileal mucosa or blood, which is consistent with an intestinal mucosal origin. In patients with donor T cell macrochimerism, the allografts had high GvH to HvG T cell clonal ratios.

As to this clone: The target of this receptor is not known. It has no much larger one-base neighbor in the sample; base qualities were not kept.

CDR1 and CDR2, per the germline V gene (reference sequence), are MNHNY and SVGAGI. The CDR3 contains 12 residues, cysteine and phenylalanine counted. Only CDR3 DNA remains: 36 bases, in frame from the first base. Germline trimming amounts to 6 bases on V and 4 bases on J, with 2 as the count of junction bases outside the gene matches. Material: unstimulated CD4+ T cells sorted from spleen or lymph node cells, obtained before transplant. This clonotype was obtained from a human donor who was the organ donor for an intestinal transplant. The chain is assembled from TRBV6-6 and TRBJ2-7; TRBD1 lines up with 8 middle nucleotides. The CDR3 sequence is CASSQGAYEQYF. The DNA sequence is as follows: TGTGCCAGCAGCCAGGGGGCTTACGAGCAGTACTTC.